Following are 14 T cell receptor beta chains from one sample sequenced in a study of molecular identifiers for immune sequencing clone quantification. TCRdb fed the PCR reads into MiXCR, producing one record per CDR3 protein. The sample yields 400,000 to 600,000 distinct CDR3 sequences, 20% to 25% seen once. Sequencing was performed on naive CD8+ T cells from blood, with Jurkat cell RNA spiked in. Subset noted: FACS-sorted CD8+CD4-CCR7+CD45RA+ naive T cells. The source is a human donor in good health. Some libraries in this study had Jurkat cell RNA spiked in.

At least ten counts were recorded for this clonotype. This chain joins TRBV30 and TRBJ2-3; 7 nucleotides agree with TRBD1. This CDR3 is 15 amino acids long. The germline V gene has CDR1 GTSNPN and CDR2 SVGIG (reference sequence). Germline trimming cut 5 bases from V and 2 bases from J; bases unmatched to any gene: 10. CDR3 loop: CAWDSTGTYTDTQYF. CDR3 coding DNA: TGTGCCTGGGACTCGACAGGGACCTACACAGATACGCAGTATTTT. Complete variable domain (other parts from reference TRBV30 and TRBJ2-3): SQTIHQWPATLVQPVGSPLSLECTVEGTSNPNLYWYRQAAGRGLQLLFYSVGIGQISSEVPQNLSASRPQDRQFILSSKKLLLSDSGFYLCAWDSTGTYTDTQYFGPGTRLTVL.

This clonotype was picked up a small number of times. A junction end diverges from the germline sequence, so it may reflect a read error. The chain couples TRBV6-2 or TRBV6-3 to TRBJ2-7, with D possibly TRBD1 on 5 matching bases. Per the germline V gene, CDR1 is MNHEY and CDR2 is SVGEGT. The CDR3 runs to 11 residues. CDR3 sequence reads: CASSYPPRQHF. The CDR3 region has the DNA TGTGCCAGCAGTTACCCGCCACGACAGCACTTC.

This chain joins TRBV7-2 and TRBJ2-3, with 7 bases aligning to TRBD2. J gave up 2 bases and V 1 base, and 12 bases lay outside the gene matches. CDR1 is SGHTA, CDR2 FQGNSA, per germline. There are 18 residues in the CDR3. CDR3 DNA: TGTGCCAGCAGCTTAGAACGAAGCGGGGATAGGTACACAGATACGCAGTATTTT. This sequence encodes CASSLERSGDRYTDTQYF.

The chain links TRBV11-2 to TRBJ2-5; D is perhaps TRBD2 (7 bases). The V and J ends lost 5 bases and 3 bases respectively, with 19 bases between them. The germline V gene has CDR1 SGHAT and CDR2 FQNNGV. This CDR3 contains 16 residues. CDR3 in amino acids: CASSPPYEGGKETQYF. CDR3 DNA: TGTGCCAGCAGCCCCCCATATGAGGGGGGGAAAGAGACCCAGTACTTC.

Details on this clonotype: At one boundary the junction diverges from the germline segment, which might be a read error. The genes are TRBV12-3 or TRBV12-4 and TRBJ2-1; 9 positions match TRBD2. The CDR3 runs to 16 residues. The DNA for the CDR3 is TGTGCCAGCAGTCCGTCGACTAGCGGTTACTACAATGAGCAGTTCTTT. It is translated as CASSPSTSGYYNEQFF.

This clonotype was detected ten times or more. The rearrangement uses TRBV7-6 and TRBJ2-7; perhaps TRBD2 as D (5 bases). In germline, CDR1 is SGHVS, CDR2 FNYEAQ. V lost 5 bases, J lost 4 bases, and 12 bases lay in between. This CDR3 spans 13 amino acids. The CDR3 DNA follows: TGTGCCAGCAGCCCCCGGGATGGGTACGAGCAGTACTTC. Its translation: CASSPRDGYEQYF.

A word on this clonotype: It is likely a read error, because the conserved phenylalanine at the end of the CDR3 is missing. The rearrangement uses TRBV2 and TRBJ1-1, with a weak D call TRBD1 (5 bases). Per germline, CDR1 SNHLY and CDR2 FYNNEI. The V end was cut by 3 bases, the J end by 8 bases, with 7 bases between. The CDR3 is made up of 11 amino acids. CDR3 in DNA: TGTGCCAGCAGTGAGGGGCCAGAAGCTTTCCTT. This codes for CASSEGPEAFL.

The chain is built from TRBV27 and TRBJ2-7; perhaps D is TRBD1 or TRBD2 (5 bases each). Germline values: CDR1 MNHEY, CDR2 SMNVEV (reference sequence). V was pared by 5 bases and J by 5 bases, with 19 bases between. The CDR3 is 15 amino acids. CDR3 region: CASSPGALVFHEQYF. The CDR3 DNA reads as TGTGCCAGCAGTCCCGGGGCCTTGGTCTTCCACGAGCAGTACTTC.

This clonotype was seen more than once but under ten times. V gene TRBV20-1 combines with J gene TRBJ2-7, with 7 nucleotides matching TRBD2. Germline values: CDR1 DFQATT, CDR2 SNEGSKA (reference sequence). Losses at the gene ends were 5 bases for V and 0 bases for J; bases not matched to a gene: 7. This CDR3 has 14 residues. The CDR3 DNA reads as TGCAGTGCTCGGGGGGTGGGGAGCTCCTACGAGCAGTACTTC. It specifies CSARGVGSSYEQYF.

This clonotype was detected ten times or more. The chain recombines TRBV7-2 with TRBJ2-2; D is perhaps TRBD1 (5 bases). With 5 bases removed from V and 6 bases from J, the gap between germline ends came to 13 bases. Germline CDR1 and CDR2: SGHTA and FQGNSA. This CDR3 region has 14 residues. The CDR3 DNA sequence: TGTGCCAGCAGCCCCCAAGGGGTCCCCGGGGAGCTGTTTTTT. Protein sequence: CASSPQGVPGELFF.

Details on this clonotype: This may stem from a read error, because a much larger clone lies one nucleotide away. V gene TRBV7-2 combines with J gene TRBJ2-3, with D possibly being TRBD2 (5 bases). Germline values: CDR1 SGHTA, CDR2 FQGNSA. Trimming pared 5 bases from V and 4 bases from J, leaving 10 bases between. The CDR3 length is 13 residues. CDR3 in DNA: TGTGCCAGCAGCGAACTTAGCGCAGATACGCAGTATTTT. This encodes CASSELSADTQYF.

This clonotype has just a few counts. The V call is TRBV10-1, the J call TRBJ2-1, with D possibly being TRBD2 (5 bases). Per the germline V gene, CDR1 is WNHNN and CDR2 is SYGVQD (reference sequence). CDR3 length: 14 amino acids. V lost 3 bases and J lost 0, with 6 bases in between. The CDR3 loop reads CASSDTSSYNEQFF. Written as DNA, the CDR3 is TGCGCCAGCAGTGATACTAGCTCCTACAATGAGCAGTTCTTC.

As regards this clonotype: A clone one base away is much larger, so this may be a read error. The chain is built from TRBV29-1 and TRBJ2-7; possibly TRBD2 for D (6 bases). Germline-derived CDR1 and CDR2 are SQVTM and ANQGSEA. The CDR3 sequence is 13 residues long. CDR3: CSARDSRSYEQHF. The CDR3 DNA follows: TGCAGCGCCCGGGACTCCCGCTCCTACGAGCAGCACTTC.

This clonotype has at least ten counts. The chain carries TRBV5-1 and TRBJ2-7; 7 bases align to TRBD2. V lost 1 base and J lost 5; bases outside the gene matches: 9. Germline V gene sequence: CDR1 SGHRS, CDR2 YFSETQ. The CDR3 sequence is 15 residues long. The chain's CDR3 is CASSLSGQRGDEQYF. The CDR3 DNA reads TGCGCCAGCAGCTTGTCCGGCCAGCGGGGTGACGAGCAGTACTTC.